This T cell receptor (beta chain) was recovered during a study of control samples from healthy donors and cancer patients. Clones were read by immunoSEQ multiplex PCR, and TCRdb kept only the in-frame ones, dropping some. The repertoire has 120,000 or so clones, roughly 90% of them found once; the top ten carry roughly 8.7%. Germline assignment: CDR1 KGHSH and CDR2 LQKENI. The CDR3 extends over 13 amino acids. V lost 4 bases and J lost 0, with 4 bases in between. This clone was recorded a few times. Sequenced sample: blood. This TCR came from a man between 18 and 35 years old in good health. This sequence joins TRBV18 and TRBJ1-5; D call uncertain. The CDR3 DNA reads as TGTGCCAGCTCACTTTATAGCAATCAGCCCCAGCATTTT. Translation gives CASSLYSNQPQHF.